Listed below are T cell receptor beta chains from one sample, sequenced in a study of T cell responses to AZD1222 COVID-19 vaccine. The data were produced by immunoSEQ multiplex PCR, yet TCRdb's version contains in-frame clones alone and is incomplete. The sample includes 110,000 or so clones, around 90% of them seen just once. The input for sequencing was peripheral blood, taken on day 0 of AZD1222 vaccination. The receptor source for this set is an adult in good health. The CDR3 runs from the conserved cysteine through the conserved F or W. The D gene is left open where the match is weak. Some rows have no size entry. The others give once, few or many, or a class for an expanded clone.

j_call | d_call | clone_size | v_call | cdr3_aa | cdr3_nt
TRBJ2-1 | . | . | TRBV7-3 | CASSLGTPNNEQFF | TGTGCCAGCAGCTTAGGGACTCCTAACAATGAGCAGTTCTTC
TRBJ2-5 | TRBD1 | . | TRBV2 | CASSETGAQETQYF | TGTGCCAGCAGTGAAACAGGGGCGCAAGAGACCCAGTACTTC
TRBJ2-2 | TRBD1 | once | TRBV7-7 | CASSRQGGETGELFF | TGTGCTAGCAGCCGACAGGGGGGAGAAACCGGGGAGCTGTTTTTT
TRBJ1-5 | . | . | TRBV4-3 | CASSQDRQPSNQPQHF | TGCGCCAGCAGCCAAGACAGGCAGCCTAGCAATCAGCCCCAGCATTTT
TRBJ1-6 | . | . | TRBV7-2 | CASSMDSYSPLHF | TGTGCCAGCAGCATGGACAGCTATTCACCCCTCCACTTT
TRBJ2-3 | . | once | TRBV7-7 | CASSRRQQGKSTDTQYF | TGTGCCAGCAGCCGAAGACAGCAGGGAAAAAGCACAGATACGCAGTATTTT
TRBJ2-1 | TRBD2 | . | TRBV28 | CASKPGGSYNEQFF | TGTGCCAGCAAGCCGGGGGGCTCCTACAATGAGCAGTTCTTC
TRBJ2-1 | TRBD2 | . | TRBV5-4 | CASSSRLAGSHEQFF | TGTGCCAGCAGTTCCAGACTAGCGGGAAGCCATGAGCAGTTCTTC
TRBJ2-3 | . | . | TRBV6-5 | CASSYGNADTQYF | TGTGCCAGCAGTTACGGGAACGCCGATACGCAGTATTTT
TRBJ2-7 | TRBD2 | . | TRBV28 | CASSPAGEGPGASSYEQYF | TGTGCCAGCAGCCCAGCGGGAGAAGGGCCAGGGGCGAGCTCCTACGAGCAGTACTTC
TRBJ2-1 | TRBD1 | . | TRBV7-9 | CASSPPAGGSYNEQFF | TGTGCCAGCAGTCCCCCGGCAGGGGGCTCCTACAATGAGCAGTTCTTC
TRBJ2-3 | . | . | TRBV5-4 | CASSLGGTSTDTQYF | TGTGCCAGCAGCTTGGGCGGAACTAGCACAGATACGCAGTATTTT
TRBJ1-2 | . | once | TRBV19 | CASSIDRYGYTF | TGTGCCAGTAGTATAGATCGGTATGGCTACACCTTC
TRBJ1-1 | . | . | TRBV12-3/TRBV12-4 | CASSGRLNTEAFF | TGTGCCAGCAGTGGGCGATTGAACACTGAAGCTTTCTTT
TRBJ1-2 | TRBD1 | . | TRBV28 | CASSLSAGGRGYTF | TGTGCCAGCAGTTTATCGGCAGGGGGTCGGGGCTACACCTTC
TRBJ2-7 | TRBD2 | . | TRBV5-1 | CASSLWGEGYEQYF | TGCGCCAGCAGCTTGTGGGGGGAGGGATACGAGCAGTACTTC
TRBJ1-2 | . | . | TRBV5-4 | CASSLTGSRYGYTF | TGTGCCAGCAGCTTGACAGGCAGCCGCTATGGCTACACCTTC
TRBJ2-5 | . | . | TRBV11-3 | CASSQPHSDSNQETQYF | TGTGCCAGCAGCCAGCCTCATTCTGACTCGAACCAAGAGACCCAGTACTTC
TRBJ1-1 | . | few | TRBV7-2 | CASSFMGRSEAFF | TGTGCCAGCAGCTTTATGGGGAGATCAGAAGCTTTCTTT
TRBJ1-1 | . | . | TRBV18 | CASSPKGGVNTEAFF | TGTGCCAGCTCACCGAAAGGGGGGGTTAACACTGAAGCTTTCTTT
TRBJ2-5 | TRBD2 | . | TRBV13 | CASSLGSGLAGGLQETQYF | TGTGCCAGCAGCTTAGGGTCGGGACTAGCGGGGGGACTTCAAGAGACCCAGTACTTC
TRBJ1-2 | . | . | TRBV12-3/TRBV12-4 | CASSPGQTYGYTF | TGTGCCAGCAGTCCAGGACAGACATATGGCTACACCTTC
TRBJ2-1 | . | . | TRBV7-9 | CASSPIEVWVDNEQFF | TGTGCCAGCAGCCCTATAGAGGTCTGGGTGGACAATGAGCAGTTCTTC
TRBJ2-1 | TRBD2 | . | TRBV6-4 | CASSESSGSANEQFF | TGTGCCAGCAGTGAGTCCAGCGGGAGCGCCAATGAGCAGTTCTTC
TRBJ2-5 | . | . | TRBV13 | CASSSYRLNQETQYF | TGTGCCAGCAGCTCGTACCGCCTAAACCAAGAGACCCAGTACTTC
TRBJ1-1 | TRBD1 | . | TRBV5-1 | CASSPTGVEAFF | TGCGCCAGCAGCCCGACAGGGGTTGAAGCTTTCTTT
TRBJ2-2 | . | . | TRBV11-3 | CASSSDRENTGELFF | TGTGCCAGCAGCTCCGACAGAGAAAACACCGGGGAGCTGTTTTTT
TRBJ2-5 | TRBD1 | . | TRBV7-9 | CASSRRNLTGIRRAQYF | TGTGCCAGCAGCCGGAGAAATTTGACAGGGATCAGGCGGGCCCAGTACTTC
TRBJ1-1 | . | once | TRBV7-8 | CATQDGSNTEAFF | TGTGCCACCCAGGACGGATCGAACACTGAAGCTTTCTTT
TRBJ2-2 | . | . | TRBV2 | CASSGDTGELFF | TGTGCCAGCAGCGGAGATACCGGGGAGCTGTTTTTT
TRBJ1-2 | . | . | TRBV7-2 | CASSPGGGDYGYTF | TGTGCCAGCAGCCCCGGGGGGGGCGACTATGGCTACACCTTC
TRBJ2-3 | . | . | TRBV7-2 | CASSLVLADTQYF | TGTGCCAGCAGCTTAGTTTTGGCAGATACGCAGTATTTT
TRBJ1-4 | TRBD1 | . | TRBV28 | CASSWTGATNEKLFF | TGTGCCAGCAGTTGGACAGGGGCAACTAATGAAAAACTGTTTTTT
TRBJ1-4 | . | . | TRBV30 | CAWSGNLNEKLFF | TGTGCCTGGAGTGGCAACCTTAATGAAAAACTGTTTTTT
TRBJ1-3 | . | . | TRBV2 | CASSDRPGLGNTIYF | TGTGCCAGCAGTGACCGTCCCGGGTTGGGAAACACCATATATTTT